Below, 27 T cell receptor beta chains from the same sample are listed, as sequenced in a study of T cells in Graves' hyperthyroidism and ophthalmopathy. Amplification of TCR beta CDR3 regions used RNA as the template. When the TCR CDR3 underwent first-round RT-PCR, the HTBI primer set was used. Each CDR3 protein is one row after TCRdb ran MiXCR on the multiplex PCR reads. The sample carries approximately 640,000 distinct CDR3 sequences, around 15% recorded once. The sample taken for sequencing was blood. All receptors come from a woman in her twenties or thirties with Graves' hyperthyroidism.

The chain has TRBV6-2 or TRBV6-3 and TRBJ2-1; D is uncertain. The CDR3 length is 12 residues. Looked up from germline, CDR1 is MNHEY and CDR2 is SVGEGT. The V and J ends lost 3 bases and 9 bases respectively, with 9 bases between them. CDR3 nucleotides: TGTGCCAGCAGTTATACGCCTGGTGAGCAGTTCTTC. Translation: CASSYTPGEQFF.

Many counts were recorded for this clonotype. This chain uses TRBV11-3 with TRBJ2-7, with 8 bases aligning to TRBD1. Germline V gene sequence: CDR1 SGHNT, CDR2 YENEEA. With V trimmed by 0 bases and J by 3 bases, 4 bases remained unmatched. This CDR3 comprises 15 residues. CDR3: CASSLEGTGFYEQYF. In DNA, the CDR3 is TGTGCCAGCAGCTTAGAAGGGACAGGTTTCTACGAGCAGTACTTC.

The rearrangement links TRBV7-2 to TRBJ2-6; no definite D call. The CDR3 runs to 16 residues. Germline values: CDR1 SGHTA, CDR2 FQGNSA. Trimming pared 8 bases from V and 0 bases from J, leaving 14 bases between. DNA for the CDR3: TGTGCCAGCGGGCTTAGGCCCAACTCTGGGGCCAACGTCCTGACTTTC. Translating gives CASGLRPNSGANVLTF.

There are many counts of this clonotype. This chain links TRBV28 with TRBJ1-2; D perhaps matches TRBD1 (6 bases). This CDR3 region has 15 residues. Germline V gene sequence: CDR1 MDHEN, CDR2 SYDVKM. Trimming took 5 bases from V and 1 from J, leaving 14 bases between them. CDR3 DNA: TGTGCCAGCAGTCTGGGACACGTCCTTAACTATGGCTACACCTTC. It encodes CASSLGHVLNYGYTF.

The chain links TRBV19 to TRBJ2-2; D possibly matches TRBD1 or TRBD2 (5 bases each). Trimming removed 3 bases at V and 7 bases at J, with 15 bases between. Looked up from germline, CDR1 is LNHDA and CDR2 is SQIVND (reference sequence). This CDR3 is 15 amino acids long. The CDR3 region is CASSILVRESGELFF. CDR3 DNA: TGTGCCAGTAGTATTTTGGTCAGGGAGAGCGGGGAGCTGTTTTTT. Full variable domain (remainder filled in from reference TRBV19 and TRBJ2-2): DGGITQSPKYLFRKEGQNVTLSCEQNLNHDAMYWYRQDPGQGLRLIYYSQIVNDFQKGDIAEGYSVSREKKESFPLTVTSAQKNPTAFYLCASSILVRESGELFFGEGSRLTVL.

The table lists this clonotype with many counts. The CDR3 region has the DNA TGTGCCAGCAGCCTAACTAGCGGAAAGAGACATCAGTACTTC. Translating it yields CASSLTSGKRHQYF. This sequence joins TRBV11-2 and TRBJ2-5; 8 bases align to TRBD2. After removal of 5 bases from V and 11 bases from J, the junction contained 13 bases not matched to a gene. This CDR3 contains 14 residues. Germline V lookup: CDR1 SGHAT, CDR2 FQNNGV.

V is TRBV7-9 and J is TRBJ2-7; 10 bases line up with TRBD1. The CDR3 length is 16 residues. Trimming removed 4 bases from V and 2 bases from J; junction bases left unmatched: 8. Per germline, CDR1 SEHNR and CDR2 FQNEAQ (reference sequence). The CDR3 region has the DNA TGTGCCAGCAGCTATGCTGGGACAGGGGCCACCTACGAGCAGTACTTC. Translating it yields CASSYAGTGATYEQYF.

This chain joins TRBV20-1 and TRBJ1-3, with 7 bases fitting TRBD1. There are 16 residues in the CDR3. The germline V gene encodes CDR1 DFQATT and CDR2 SNEGSKA (reference sequence). J was trimmed by 8 bases and V by 3 bases; bases with no gene match: 16. The CDR3 sequence is CSASPRYRGAKDTIYF. CDR3 sequence (DNA): TGCAGTGCTAGTCCTAGGTACAGGGGCGCGAAGGACACCATATATTTT.

This clonotype was observed a handful of times. The chain uses TRBV19 and TRBJ2-1, with D hard to call. CDR1 and CDR2 (germline): LNHDA, SQIVND (reference sequence). This CDR3 region has 15 residues. Trimming took 3 bases from V and 0 from J, leaving 9 bases between them. The CDR3 DNA is TGTGCCAGTAGTATGTCGGTGAGCTCCTACAATGAGCAGTTCTTC. Its translation is CASSMSVSSYNEQFF. The full variable domain, completed using reference TRBV19 and TRBJ2-1, is DGGITQSPKYLFRKEGQNVTLSCEQNLNHDAMYWYRQDPGQGLRLIYYSQIVNDFQKGDIAEGYSVSREKKESFPLTVTSAQKNPTAFYLCASSMSVSSYNEQFFGPGTRLTVL.

The sample holds many counts of this clonotype. The gene calls are TRBV28 and TRBJ2-7, with 7 bases aligning to TRBD2. The CDR3 is 15 residues long. V lost 7 bases to trimming and J lost 2 bases; unmatched junction nucleotides: 11. Per germline, CDR1 MDHEN and CDR2 SYDVKM. CDR3 nucleotide sequence: TGTGCCAGCACCCTGGGCGGCGGGGGTACCTACGAGCAGTACTTC. It specifies CASTLGGGGTYEQYF. Full variable domain (missing parts from reference TRBV28 and TRBJ2-7): DVKVTQSSRYLVKRTGEKVFLECVQDMDHENMFWYRQDPGLGLRLIYFSYDVKMKEKGDIPEGYSVSREKKERFSLILESASTNQTSMYLCASTLGGGGTYEQYFGPGTRLTVT.

This clonotype was seen at least ten times. The chain employs TRBV7-9 and TRBJ2-3; TRBD1 agrees at 10 bases. The CDR3 runs to 16 residues. Germline V CDR1 and CDR2: SEHNR, FQNEAQ (reference sequence). The J segment lost 5 bases and the V segment lost 4 bases, leaving 9 bases of the junction unmatched. The CDR3 sequence: CASSYNPGQGRDTQYF. CDR3 in DNA: TGTGCCAGCAGCTACAATCCGGGACAGGGGAGAGATACGCAGTATTTT.

The chain links TRBV7-2 to TRBJ1-6, with TRBD1 as a possible D gene (5 bases). This CDR3 contains 15 residues. Germline values: CDR1 SGHTA, CDR2 FQGNSA. With 4 bases removed from V and 10 bases from J, the gap between germline ends came to 17 bases. CDR3: CASSSSGRVSSPLHF. The CDR3 DNA reads as TGTGCCAGCAGCTCCTCGGGCAGGGTTAGCTCACCCCTCCACTTT.

The J gene is TRBJ2-3, the V gene TRBV27, with D maybe TRBD1 (6 bases). CDR1 and CDR2 from the germline V gene are MNHEY and SMNVEV (reference sequence). This CDR3 is 14 amino acids long. The V and J ends lost 2 bases and 4 bases respectively, with 10 bases between them. The CDR3 loop is CASSLTGTSDTQYF. The CDR3 nucleotides read TGTGCCAGCAGTTTAACAGGGACATCAGATACGCAGTATTTT.

This clonotype has at least ten counts. The J gene is TRBJ1-1, the V gene TRBV12-3 or TRBV12-4; possible D gene TRBD1, 5 bases. The CDR3 sequence is 17 residues long. The V end lost 5 bases, the J end lost 3 bases, and 22 bases lay between the germline ends. The CDR3 loop is CASSPRRQEGEYTEAFF. The CDR3 region has the DNA TGTGCCAGCAGTCCCCGTCGTCAGGAAGGGGAATACACTGAAGCTTTCTTT.

The V gene is TRBV7-2, the J gene TRBJ1-3; D uncertain. V lost 7 bases to trimming and J lost 0 bases, with 19 bases between them. Germline-derived CDR1 and CDR2 are SGHTA and FQGNSA. CDR3 length: 17 amino acids. The CDR3 loop is CASISNPVSLSGNTIYF. In nucleotides, the CDR3 is TGTGCCAGCATCTCCAACCCCGTCTCTCTCTCTGGAAACACCATATATTTT.

For this clonotype: Given a much more abundant clone one base away, this may be a read error. The chain links TRBV18 to TRBJ2-2; D gene uncertain. Germline values: CDR1 KGHSH, CDR2 LQKENI. The CDR3 covers 13 residues. This CDR3 reads CASSPQNTRELFF. CDR3 nucleotides: TGTGCCAGCTCACCTCAGAACACCAGGGAGCTGTTTTTT.

The chain couples TRBV7-9 to TRBJ2-7; D is uncertain. V was shortened by 0 bases and J by 7 bases, with 10 bases between the two germline ends. Per germline, CDR1 SEHNR and CDR2 FQNEAQ (reference sequence). The CDR3 has 13 residues. Here the CDR3 reads CASSLALSGEQYF. For the CDR3, the DNA is TGTGCCAGCAGCTTAGCCTTGTCCGGGGAGCAGTACTTC.

This chain links TRBV6-2 or TRBV6-3 with TRBJ1-4; no firm D call. The CDR3 loop spans 15 amino acids. V was shortened by 5 bases and J by 0 bases, with 10 bases between the two germline ends. Germline CDR1 MNHEY, CDR2 SVGEGT. The CDR3 DNA reads TGTGCCAGCAGTGACAAGGGAACAACTAATGAAAAACTGTTTTTT. As protein: CASSDKGTTNEKLFF.

Of note for this clonotype: A much larger clone differs from this one at a single base, so this may be a read error. The chain carries TRBV28 and TRBJ2-5; D remains unclear. CDR1 is MDHEN and CDR2 is SYDVKM in the germline V gene. CDR3 length: 12 amino acids. The chain's CDR3 is CANSLLWETQYF. The CDR3 DNA reads TGTGCCAACAGTTTACTGTGGGAGACCCAGTACTTC.

CDR3 sequence (DNA): TGTGCCAGCAGCGCCTGGGGGGGGGCTAGCGGACAACTTAAGTACAATGAGCAGTTCTTC. This codes for CASSAWGGASGQLKYNEQFF. This rearrangement joins TRBV9 to TRBJ2-1; tentatively, D is TRBD2 (7 bases). V was shortened by 3 bases and J by 4 bases, with 29 bases between the two germline ends. The germline gives CDR1 SGDLS, CDR2 YYNGEE. This CDR3 is built from 20 residues.

This clonotype was observed many times. This sequence joins TRBV28 and TRBJ2-5, with D maybe TRBD2 (6 bases). Trimming took off 6 bases at V and 2 bases at J, with 16 bases between the two ends. Germline lookup yields CDR1 MDHEN and CDR2 SYDVKM. This CDR3 has 15 residues. The CDR3 nucleotides are TGTGCCAGCAGCCTGAGCGGGCCGAAACAAGAGACCCAGTACTTC. Translating gives CASSLSGPKQETQYF. Supplemented by reference TRBV28 and TRBJ2-5, the full variable domain reads DVKVTQSSRYLVKRTGEKVFLECVQDMDHENMFWYRQDPGLGLRLIYFSYDVKMKEKGDIPEGYSVSREKKERFSLILESASTNQTSMYLCASSLSGPKQETQYFGPGTRLLVL.

This clonotype was counted between two and nine times. The chain is built from TRBV2 and TRBJ2-6, with a weak D call TRBD2 (6 bases). CDR3 length equals 18 residues. CDR1 SNHLY and CDR2 FYNNEI come from the germline V gene. V dropped 2 bases and J dropped 0 bases, with 14 bases sitting between them. The CDR3 sequence: CASSEIGRGISGANVLTF. The CDR3 DNA follows: TGTGCCAGCAGTGAAATTGGGCGGGGTATCTCTGGGGCCAACGTCCTGACTTTC. Full variable domain (remainder filled in from reference TRBV2 and TRBJ2-6): EPEVTQTPSHQVTQMGQEVILRCVPISNHLYFYWYRQILGQKVEFLVSFYNNEISEKSEIFDDQFSVERPDGSNFTLKIRSTKLEDSAMYFCASSEIGRGISGANVLTFGAGSRLTVL.

This clonotype was detected only a few times. CDR3 amino acids: CASSLTLGNNEQFF. For the CDR3, the DNA is TGTGCCAGCAGCTTAACCCTAGGAAACAATGAGCAGTTCTTC. The rearrangement links TRBV6-1 to TRBJ2-1; D uncertain. The CDR3 is 14 amino acids. The germline CDR1 and CDR2 sequences are MNHNS and SASEGT. V was shortened by 6 bases and J by 5 bases, with 14 bases between the two germline ends.

This rearrangement joins TRBV20-1 to TRBJ2-7; 7 positions match TRBD2. The CDR3 covers 14 residues. V dropped 4 bases and J dropped 3; count of bases not matched to a gene: 9. The germline gives CDR1 DFQATT, CDR2 SNEGSKA (reference sequence). CDR3 region: CSANREAPNYEQYF. The CDR3 DNA is TGCAGTGCTAATCGGGAGGCTCCGAACTACGAGCAGTACTTC.

This clonotype was observed once. The rearrangement uses TRBV19 and TRBJ2-7, with unresolved D. This CDR3 has 14 amino acids. V was shortened by 5 bases and J by 0 bases, with 11 bases between the two germline ends. CDR1 LNHDA and CDR2 SQIVND come from the germline V gene (reference sequence). This CDR3 reads CASSALTDSYEQYF. Written as DNA, the CDR3 is TGTGCCAGTAGTGCCCTTACCGACTCCTACGAGCAGTACTTC.

This clonotype was counted ten times or more. The chain is built from TRBV7-2 and TRBJ1-3; D possibly corresponds to TRBD1 (6 bases). V was trimmed by 5 bases and J by 4 bases, leaving 12 bases between them. Germline CDR1 and CDR2: SGHTA and FQGNSA. CDR3 length equals 14 residues. For the CDR3, the DNA is TGTGCCAGCAGCCGCACAGGGCACGGAAACACCATATATTTT. Protein product: CASSRTGHGNTIYF.

This clonotype was observed at least ten times. This chain connects TRBV7-2 to TRBJ1-5, with 12 bases matching TRBD1. The CDR3 covers 17 residues. The germline V gene has CDR1 SGHTA and CDR2 FQGNSA. V trimming: 1 base; J trimming: 6 bases; junction bases outside the gene matches: 7. CDR3 bases: TGTGCCAGCAGCTTAGTTGGGACAGGGGGCTTGAGTCAGCCCCAGCATTTT. It encodes CASSLVGTGGLSQPQHF.